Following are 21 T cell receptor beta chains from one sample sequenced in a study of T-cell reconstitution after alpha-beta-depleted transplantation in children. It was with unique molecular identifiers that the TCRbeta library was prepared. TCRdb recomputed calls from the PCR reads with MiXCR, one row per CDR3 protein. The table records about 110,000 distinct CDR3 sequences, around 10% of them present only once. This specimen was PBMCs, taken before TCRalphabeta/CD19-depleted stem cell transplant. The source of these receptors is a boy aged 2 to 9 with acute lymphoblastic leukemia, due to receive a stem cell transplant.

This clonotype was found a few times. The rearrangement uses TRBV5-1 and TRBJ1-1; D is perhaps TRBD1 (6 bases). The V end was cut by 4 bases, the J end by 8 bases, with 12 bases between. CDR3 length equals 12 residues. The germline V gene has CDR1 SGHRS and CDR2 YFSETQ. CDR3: CASSLNRVEAFF. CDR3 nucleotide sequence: TGCGCCAGCAGCCTGAACAGGGTAGAAGCTTTCTTT.

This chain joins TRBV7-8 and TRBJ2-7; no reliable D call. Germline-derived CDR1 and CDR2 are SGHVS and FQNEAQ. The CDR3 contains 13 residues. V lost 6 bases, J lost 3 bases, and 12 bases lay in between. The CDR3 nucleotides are TGTGCCAGCAGTTTTTCAGTACGCTACGAGCAGTACTTC. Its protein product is CASSFSVRYEQYF.

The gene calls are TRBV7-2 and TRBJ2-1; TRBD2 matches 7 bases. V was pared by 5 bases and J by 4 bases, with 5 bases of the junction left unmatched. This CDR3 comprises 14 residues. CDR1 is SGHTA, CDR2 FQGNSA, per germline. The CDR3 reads CASSASGRYNEQFF. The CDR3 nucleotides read TGTGCCAGCAGCGCTAGCGGCCGATACAATGAGCAGTTCTTC.

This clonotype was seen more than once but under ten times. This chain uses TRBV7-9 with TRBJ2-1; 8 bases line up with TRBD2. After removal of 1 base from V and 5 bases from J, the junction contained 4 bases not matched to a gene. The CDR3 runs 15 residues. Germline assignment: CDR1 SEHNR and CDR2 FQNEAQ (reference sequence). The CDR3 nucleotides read TGTGCCAGCAGCTTAGGTGTTAGCGGGAACAATGAGCAGTTCTTC. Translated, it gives CASSLGVSGNNEQFF.

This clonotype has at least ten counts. CDR3 protein: CASGGGRAFMAGELFF. CDR3 DNA sequence: TGTGCCAGTGGCGGCGGGAGGGCCTTTATGGCCGGGGAGCTGTTTTTT. J is TRBJ2-2 and V is TRBV5-3; 9 bases align to TRBD2. TRBV5-3 is reported as an ORF; its role is uncertain. Trimming cost V 8 bases and J 6 bases; bases outside gene matches: 14. There are 16 residues in the CDR3.

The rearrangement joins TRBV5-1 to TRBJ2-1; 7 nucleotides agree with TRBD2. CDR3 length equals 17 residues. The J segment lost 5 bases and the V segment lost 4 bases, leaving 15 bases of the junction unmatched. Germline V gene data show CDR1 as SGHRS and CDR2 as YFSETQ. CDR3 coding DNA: TGCGCCAGCAGCGCCGGGACTACCCAAGCCCTGAACAATGAGCAGTTCTTC. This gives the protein CASSAGTTQALNNEQFF. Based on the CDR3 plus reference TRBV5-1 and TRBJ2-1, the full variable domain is KAGVTQTPRYLIKTRGQQVTLSCSPISGHRSVSWYQQTPGQGLQFLFEYFSETQRNKGNFPGRFSGRQFSNSRSEMNVSTLELGDSALYLCASSAGTTQALNNEQFFGPGTRLTVL.

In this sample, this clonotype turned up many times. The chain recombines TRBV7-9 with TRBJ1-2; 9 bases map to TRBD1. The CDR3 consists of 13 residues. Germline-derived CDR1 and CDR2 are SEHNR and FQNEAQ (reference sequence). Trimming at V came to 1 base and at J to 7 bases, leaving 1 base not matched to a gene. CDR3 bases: TGTGCCAGCAGCTTAGGACAGGGGGGTGGCTACACCTTC. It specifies CASSLGQGGGYTF. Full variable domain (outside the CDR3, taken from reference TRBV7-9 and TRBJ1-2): DTGVSQNPRHKITKRGQNVTFRCDPISEHNRLYWYRQTLGQGPEFLTYFQNEAQLEKSRLLSDRFSAERPKGSFSTLEIQRTEQGDSAMYLCASSLGQGGGYTFGSGTRLTVV.

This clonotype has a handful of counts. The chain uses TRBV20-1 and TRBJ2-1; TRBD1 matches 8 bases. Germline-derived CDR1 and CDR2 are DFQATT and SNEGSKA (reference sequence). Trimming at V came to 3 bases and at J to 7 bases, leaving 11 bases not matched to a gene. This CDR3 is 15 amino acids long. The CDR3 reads CSASPPGQAGNEQFF. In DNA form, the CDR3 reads TGCAGTGCTAGTCCCCCGGGACAGGCAGGAAATGAGCAGTTCTTC.

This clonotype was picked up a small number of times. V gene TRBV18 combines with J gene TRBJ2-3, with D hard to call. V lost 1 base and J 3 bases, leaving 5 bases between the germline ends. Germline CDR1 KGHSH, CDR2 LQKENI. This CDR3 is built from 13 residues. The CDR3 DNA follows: TGTGCCAGCTCACCACGGGAAACAGATACGCAGTATTTT. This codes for CASSPRETDTQYF.

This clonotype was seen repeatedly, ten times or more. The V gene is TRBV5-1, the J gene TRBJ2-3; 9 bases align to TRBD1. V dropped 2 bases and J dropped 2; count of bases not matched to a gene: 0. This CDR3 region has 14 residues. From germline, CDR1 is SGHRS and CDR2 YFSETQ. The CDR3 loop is CASSLQGATDTQYF. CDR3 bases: TGCGCCAGCAGCTTACAGGGGGCCACAGATACGCAGTATTTT.

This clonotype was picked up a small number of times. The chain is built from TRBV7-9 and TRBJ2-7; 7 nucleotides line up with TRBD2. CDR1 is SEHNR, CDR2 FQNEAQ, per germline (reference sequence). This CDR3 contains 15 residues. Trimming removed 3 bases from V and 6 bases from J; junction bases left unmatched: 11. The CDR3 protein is CASSLSGTKYTEQYF. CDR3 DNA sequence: TGTGCCAGCAGCTTGTCCGGGACTAAGTATACCGAGCAGTACTTC.

The CDR3 protein is CASSHQTGDTEAFF. The CDR3 DNA is TGCGCCAGCAGCCACCAGACAGGGGACACTGAAGCTTTCTTT. The V and J genes are TRBV5-1 and TRBJ1-1; 8 bases fit TRBD1. The CDR3 is made up of 14 amino acids. Trimming took 4 bases from V and 3 from J; bases not matched to a gene: 5. From germline, CDR1 is SGHRS and CDR2 YFSETQ.

CDR3 nucleotides: TGTGCCTGGAAATTTAGCGGGAGCTCCTACGAGCAGTACTTC. It translates to CAWKFSGSSYEQYF. This chain uses TRBV30 with TRBJ2-7, with 9 bases lining up with TRBD2. Germline trimming cut 4 bases from V and 0 bases from J; bases unmatched to any gene: 4. The CDR3 covers 14 residues. Germline V CDR1 and CDR2: GTSNPN, SVGIG (reference sequence).

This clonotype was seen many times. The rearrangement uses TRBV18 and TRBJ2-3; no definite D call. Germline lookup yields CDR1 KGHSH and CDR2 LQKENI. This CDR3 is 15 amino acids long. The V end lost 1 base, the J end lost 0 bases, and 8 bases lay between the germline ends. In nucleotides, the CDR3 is TGTGCCAGCTCACCACTCAGAACTAGCACAGATACGCAGTATTTT. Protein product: CASSPLRTSTDTQYF.

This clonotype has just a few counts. CDR3 in DNA: TGCAGTGCTAGATGGGTACGCGCAGCGCACCAAGAGACCCAGTACTTC. Translation: CSARWVRAAHQETQYF. The rearrangement uses TRBV20-1 and TRBJ2-5; D not certain. Germline CDR1 reads DFQATT; CDR2 reads SNEGSKA (reference sequence). Between the trimmed V and J ends, which lost 2 bases and 0 bases, there was a span of 16 bases. CDR3 size: 16 residues.

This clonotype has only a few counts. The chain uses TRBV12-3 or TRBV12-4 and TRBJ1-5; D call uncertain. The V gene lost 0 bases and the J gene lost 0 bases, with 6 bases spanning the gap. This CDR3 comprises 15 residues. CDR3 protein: CASSLAWNSNQPQHF. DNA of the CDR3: TGTGCCAGCAGTTTAGCGTGGAATAGCAATCAGCCCCAGCATTTT.

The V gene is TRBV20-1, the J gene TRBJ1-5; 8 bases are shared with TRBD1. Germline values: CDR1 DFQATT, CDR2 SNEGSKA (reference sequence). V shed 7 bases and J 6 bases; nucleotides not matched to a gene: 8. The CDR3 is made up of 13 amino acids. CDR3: CSGIQGGGQPQHF. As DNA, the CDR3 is TGCAGTGGTATACAGGGGGGCGGTCAGCCCCAGCATTTT.

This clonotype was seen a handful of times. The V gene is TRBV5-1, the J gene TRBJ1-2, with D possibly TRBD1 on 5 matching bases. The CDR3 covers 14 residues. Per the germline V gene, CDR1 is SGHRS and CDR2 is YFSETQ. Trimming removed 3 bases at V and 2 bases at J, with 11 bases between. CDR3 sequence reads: CASSSDPGNYGYTF. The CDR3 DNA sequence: TGCGCCAGCAGCTCGGATCCAGGGAACTATGGCTACACCTTC.

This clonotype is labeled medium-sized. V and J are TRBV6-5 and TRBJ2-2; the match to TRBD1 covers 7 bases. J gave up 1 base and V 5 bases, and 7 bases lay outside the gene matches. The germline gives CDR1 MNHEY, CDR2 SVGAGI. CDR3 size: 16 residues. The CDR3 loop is CASSNQRQGNTGELFF. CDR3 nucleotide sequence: TGTGCCAGCAGTAACCAAAGACAGGGGAACACCGGGGAGCTGTTTTTT.

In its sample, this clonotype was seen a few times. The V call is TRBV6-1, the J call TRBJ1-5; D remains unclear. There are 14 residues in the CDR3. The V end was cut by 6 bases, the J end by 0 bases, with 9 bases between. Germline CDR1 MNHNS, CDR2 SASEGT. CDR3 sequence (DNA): TGTGCCAGCAGACTTATCGATAGCAATCAGCCCCAGCATTTT. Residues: CASRLIDSNQPQHF.

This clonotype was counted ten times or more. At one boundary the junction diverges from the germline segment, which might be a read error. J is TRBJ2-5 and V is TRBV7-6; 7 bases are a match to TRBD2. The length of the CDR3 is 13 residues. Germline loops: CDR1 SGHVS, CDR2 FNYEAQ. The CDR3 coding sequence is TGTGCCAGCAGCTTGGACGGGAGGTCCCCCGTGGGCTTC. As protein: CASSLDGRSPVGF.